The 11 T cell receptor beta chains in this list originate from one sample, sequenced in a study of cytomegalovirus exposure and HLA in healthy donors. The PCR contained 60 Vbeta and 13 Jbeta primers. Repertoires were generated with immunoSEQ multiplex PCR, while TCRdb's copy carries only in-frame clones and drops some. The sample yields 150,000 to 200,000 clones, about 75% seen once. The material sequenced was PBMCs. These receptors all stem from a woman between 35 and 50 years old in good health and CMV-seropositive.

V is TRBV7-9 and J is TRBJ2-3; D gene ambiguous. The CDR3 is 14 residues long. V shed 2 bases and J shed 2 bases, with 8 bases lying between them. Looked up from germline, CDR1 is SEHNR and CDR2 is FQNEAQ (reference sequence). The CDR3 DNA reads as TGTGCCAGCAGCTTATACGTGGCCACAGATACGCAGTATTTT. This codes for CASSLYVATDTQYF. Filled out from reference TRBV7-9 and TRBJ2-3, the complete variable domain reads DTGVSQNPRHKITKRGQNVTFRCDPISEHNRLYWYRQTLGQGPEFLTYFQNEAQLEKSRLLSDRFSAERPKGSFSTLEIQRTEQGDSAMYLCASSLYVATDTQYFGPGTRLTVL.

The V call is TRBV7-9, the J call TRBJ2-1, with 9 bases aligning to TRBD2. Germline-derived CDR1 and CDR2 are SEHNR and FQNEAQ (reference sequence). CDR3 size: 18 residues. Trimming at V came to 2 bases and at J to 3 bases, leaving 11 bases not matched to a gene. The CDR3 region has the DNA TGTGCCAGCAGCTTATGGAGGGGCAGCGGGAGGATCTACAATGAGCAGTTCTTC. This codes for CASSLWRGSGRIYNEQFF.

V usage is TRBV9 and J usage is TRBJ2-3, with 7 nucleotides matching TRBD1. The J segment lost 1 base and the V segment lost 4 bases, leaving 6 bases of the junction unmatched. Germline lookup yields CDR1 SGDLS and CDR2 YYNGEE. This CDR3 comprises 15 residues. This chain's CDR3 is CASSPRQGGTDTQYF. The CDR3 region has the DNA TGTGCCAGCAGCCCAAGACAGGGCGGCACAGATACGCAGTATTTT.

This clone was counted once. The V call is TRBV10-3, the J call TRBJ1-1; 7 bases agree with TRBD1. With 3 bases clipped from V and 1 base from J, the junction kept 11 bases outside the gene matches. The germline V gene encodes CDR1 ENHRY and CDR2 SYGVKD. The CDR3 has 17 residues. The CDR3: CAISDFYSGQSNTEAFF. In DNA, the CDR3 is TGTGCCATCAGTGATTTCTACTCGGGACAGTCGAACACTGAAGCTTTCTTT.

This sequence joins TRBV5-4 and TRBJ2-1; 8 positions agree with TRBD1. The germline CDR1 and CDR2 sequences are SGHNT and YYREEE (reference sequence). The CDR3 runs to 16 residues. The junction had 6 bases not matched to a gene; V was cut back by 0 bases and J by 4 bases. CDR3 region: CASSLGTGYTYNEQFF. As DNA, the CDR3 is TGTGCCAGCAGCTTGGGGACAGGGTATACTTACAATGAGCAGTTCTTC. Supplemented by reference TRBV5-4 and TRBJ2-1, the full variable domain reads ETGVTQSPTHLIKTRGQQVTLRCSSQSGHNTVSWYQQALGQGPQFIFQYYREEENGRGNFPPRFSGLQFPNYSSELNVNALELDDSALYLCASSLGTGYTYNEQFFGPGTRLTVL.

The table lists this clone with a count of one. Written as DNA, the CDR3 is TGTGCCAGCGGCTTATCCGGGACAGGGGATGGCTACACCTTC. Amino acid sequence: CASGLSGTGDGYTF. The chain has TRBV28 and TRBJ1-2; 10 nucleotides line up with TRBD1. J was trimmed by 6 bases and V by 8 bases; bases with no gene match: 9. The CDR3 length is 14 residues. Germline V gives CDR1 MDHEN, CDR2 SYDVKM.

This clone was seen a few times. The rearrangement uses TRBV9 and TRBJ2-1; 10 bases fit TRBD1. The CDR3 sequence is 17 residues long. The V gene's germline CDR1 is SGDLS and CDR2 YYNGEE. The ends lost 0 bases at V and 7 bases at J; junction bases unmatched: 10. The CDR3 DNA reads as TGTGCCAGCAGCGTAGTGAGGAAGGGACAGGGGTTTAATGAGCAGTTCTTC. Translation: CASSVVRKGQGFNEQFF.

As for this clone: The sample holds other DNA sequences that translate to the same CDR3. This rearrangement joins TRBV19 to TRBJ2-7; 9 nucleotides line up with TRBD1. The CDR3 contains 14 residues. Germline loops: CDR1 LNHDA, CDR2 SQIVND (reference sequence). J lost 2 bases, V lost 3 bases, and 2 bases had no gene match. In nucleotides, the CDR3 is TGTGCCAGTAGTATTGGGACAGGGACCTACGAGCAGTACTTC. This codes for CASSIGTGTYEQYF.

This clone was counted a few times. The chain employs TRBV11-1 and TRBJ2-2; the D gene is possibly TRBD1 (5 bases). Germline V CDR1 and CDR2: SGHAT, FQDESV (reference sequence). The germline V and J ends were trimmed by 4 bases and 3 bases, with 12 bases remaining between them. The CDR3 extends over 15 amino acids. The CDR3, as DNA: TGTGCCAGCAGCTCCCGACAGAGATACACCGGGGAGCTGTTTTTT. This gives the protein CASSSRQRYTGELFF.

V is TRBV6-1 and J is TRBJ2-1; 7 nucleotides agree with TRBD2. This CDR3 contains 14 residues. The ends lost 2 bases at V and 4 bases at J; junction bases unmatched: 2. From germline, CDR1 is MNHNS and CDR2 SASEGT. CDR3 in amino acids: CASSESGGYNEQFF. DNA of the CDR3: TGTGCCAGCAGTGAATCCGGGGGGTACAATGAGCAGTTCTTC.

DNA of the CDR3: TGTGCCAGCAGCCCTCAGGGTATGGCTGAAGCTTTCTTT. As protein: CASSPQGMAEAFF. This chain uses TRBV7-9 with TRBJ1-1; D may be TRBD1 (5 bases). V lost 5 bases and J lost 6, with 13 bases in between. CDR3 size: 13 residues. The germline V gene encodes CDR1 SEHNR and CDR2 FQNEAQ (reference sequence).